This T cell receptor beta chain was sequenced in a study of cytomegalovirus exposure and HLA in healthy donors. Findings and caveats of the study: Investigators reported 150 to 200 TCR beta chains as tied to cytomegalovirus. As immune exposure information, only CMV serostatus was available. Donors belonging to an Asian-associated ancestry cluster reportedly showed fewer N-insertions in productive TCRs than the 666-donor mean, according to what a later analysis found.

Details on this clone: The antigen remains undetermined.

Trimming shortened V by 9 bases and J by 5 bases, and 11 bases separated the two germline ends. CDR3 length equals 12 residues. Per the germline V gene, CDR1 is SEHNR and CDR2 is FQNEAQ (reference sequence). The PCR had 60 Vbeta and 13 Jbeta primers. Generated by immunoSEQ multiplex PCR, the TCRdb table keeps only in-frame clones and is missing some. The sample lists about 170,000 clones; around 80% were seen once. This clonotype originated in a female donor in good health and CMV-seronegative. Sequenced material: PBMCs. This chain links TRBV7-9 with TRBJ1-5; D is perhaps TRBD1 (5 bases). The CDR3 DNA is TGTGCCAGTGTCAGGGATGATCAGCCCCAGCATTTT. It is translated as CASVRDDQPQHF.